This is a list of T cell receptor beta chains from one sample in a study of response to subunit inactivated influenza vaccine. TCRdb re-called the RT-PCR reads through MiXCR, storing one row per CDR3 protein. The table includes about 520,000 distinct CDR3 sequences, about 25% detected once. Sequenced here: CD4+ T cells sorted from PBMCs, sampled 5 days after vaccination. The source of these receptors is a man aged 45-60 years who received an inactivated influenza vaccine. CDR3s include the opening cysteine and the closing phenylalanine or tryptophan. The order of the fields is CDR3 length, D gene, V gene, J gene, clone size, CDR3 protein, CDR3 DNA. A D gene is named only where the DNA matches it firmly. Clone size, where shown, is once, few, many, or a class for clones that have expanded.

>13|-|TRBV7-8|TRBJ2-3|-
CASTKQGTDTQYF
TGTGCCAGCACCAAGCAGGGGACAGATACGCAGTATTTT
>14|-|TRBV5-6|TRBJ2-2|-
CASSLEGVTGELFF
TGTGCCAGCAGCTTGGAAGGGGTCACCGGGGAGCTGTTTTTT
>15|-|TRBV5-6|TRBJ1-5|-
CASSSTRTIGQPQHF
TGTGCCAGCAGCTCAACGCGGACTATCGGGCAGCCCCAGCATTTT
>14|-|TRBV4-3|TRBJ2-7|-
CASSQDLVSHEQYF
TGCGCCAGCAGCCAAGATCTGGTATCTCACGAGCAGTACTTC
>14|-|TRBV29-1|TRBJ2-1|few
CSVGLGGSYNEQFF
TGCAGCGTTGGTCTGGGGGGCTCCTACAATGAGCAGTTCTTC
>15|-|TRBV7-8|TRBJ1-1|many
CASSLEAVMNTEAFF
TGTGCCAGCAGCTTAGAGGCAGTCATGAACACTGAAGCTTTCTTT
>12|-|TRBV12-3/TRBV12-4|TRBJ1-1|-
CASNAGATEAFF
TGTGCCAGCAACGCGGGCGCCACTGAAGCTTTCTTT
>14|-|TRBV20-1|TRBJ2-3|few
CSAGPGAWTDTQYF
TGCAGTGCTGGGCCGGGGGCCTGGACAGATACGCAGTATTTT
>17|-|TRBV5-1|TRBJ2-2|few
CASSSELGYANTGELFF
TGCGCCAGCAGCTCCGAGTTGGGCTACGCGAACACCGGGGAGCTGTTTTTT
>14|TRBD1|TRBV30|TRBJ1-6|few
CAWTSGTGPSTLHF
TGTGCCTGGACGTCCGGGACAGGGCCTTCAACCCTCCACTTT
>18|TRBD2|TRBV9|TRBJ2-1|-
CASSVGLAGVSSYNEQFF
TGTGCCAGCAGCGTTGGGCTAGCGGGAGTTAGCTCCTACAATGAGCAGTTCTTC
>18|TRBD1|TRBV6-5|TRBJ2-6|-
CASSSSGTGNMGANVLTF
TGTGCCAGCAGTTCATCCGGGACAGGGAACATGGGGGCCAACGTCCTGACTTTC
>14|-|TRBV6-1|TRBJ2-2|-
CASSVLASAGELFF
TGTGCCAGCAGTGTTCTAGCGTCGGCCGGGGAGCTGTTTTTT
>17|TRBD2|TRBV7-2|TRBJ2-5|few
CASNWRASGGLQETQYF
TGTGCCAGCAACTGGAGAGCTAGCGGGGGGTTACAAGAGACCCAGTACTTC
>15|-|TRBV6-5|TRBJ1-5|-
CASSYSTGPNQPQHF
TGTGCCAGCAGTTACTCGACGGGGCCGAATCAGCCCCAGCATTTT
>16|TRBD2|TRBV13|TRBJ2-2|few
CASTRGSGRHTGELFF
TGTGCCAGCACCCGGGGGAGCGGGAGGCACACCGGGGAGCTGTTTTTT
>16|TRBD1|TRBV5-6|TRBJ2-2|many
CASSLGQGANTGELFF
TGTGCCAGCAGCTTGGGACAGGGGGCGAACACCGGGGAGCTGTTTTTT
>15|-|TRBV11-2|TRBJ2-3|few
CASSLDSRWRDTQYF
TGTGCCAGCAGCTTAGATTCTCGTTGGAGAGATACGCAGTATTTT
>17|TRBD1|TRBV7-2|TRBJ2-7|-
CASSPSGPGQGNYEQYF
TGTGCCAGCAGCCCCTCTGGACCGGGACAGGGAAACTACGAGCAGTACTTC
>15|-|TRBV5-5|TRBJ1-2|-
CASSLGGPGAYGYTF
TGTGCCAGCAGCTTGGGTGGCCCTGGGGCCTATGGCTACACCTTC
>12|-|TRBV24-1|TRBJ2-2|-
CATSKEAGELFF
TGTGCCACCAGTAAAGAGGCCGGGGAGCTGTTTTTT
>16|-|TRBV20-1|TRBJ2-2|few
CSAREGLGEGTGELFF
TGCAGTGCTAGAGAGGGGTTGGGGGAAGGTACCGGGGAGCTGTTTTTT
>13|-|TRBV20-1|TRBJ2-7|-
CSARGRLPYEQYF
TGCAGTGCTAGAGGGCGACTTCCCTACGAGCAGTACTTC
>13|-|TRBV29-1|TRBJ2-3|-
CSVGLGSTDTQYF
TGCAGCGTGGGTCTGGGTTCCACAGATACGCAGTATTTT
>13|-|TRBV20-1|TRBJ2-1|many
CSAPSYGGSEQFF
TGCAGTGCTCCATCCTACGGGGGCAGTGAGCAGTTCTTC
>15|-|TRBV7-6|TRBJ2-1|-
CASSPIDGTYNEQFF
TGTGCCAGCAGCCCCATCGACGGAACCTACAATGAGCAGTTCTTC
>14|-|TRBV27|TRBJ1-4|-
CASSLTQGLEKLFF
TGTGCCAGCAGTTTAACCCAGGGACTTGAAAAACTGTTTTTT
>11|-|TRBV10-3|TRBJ2-5|-
CAIRAESSQYF
TGTGCCATCAGAGCGGAGTCGTCCCAGTACTTC
>14|-|TRBV5-1|TRBJ1-2|-
CASSLEGSVRGYTF
TGCGCCAGCAGCTTGGAGGGATCGGTACGTGGCTACACCTTC
>14|TRBD2|TRBV7-9|TRBJ2-5|-
CASSPHGGVETQYF
TGTGCCAGCAGCCCCCACGGGGGGGTGGAGACCCAGTACTTC
>15|-|TRBV5-1|TRBJ1-4|few
CASSLDRQPNEKLFF
TGCGCCAGCAGCTTGGACAGACAGCCTAATGAAAAACTGTTTTTT
>15|TRBD1|TRBV4-2|TRBJ2-5|-
CASSQDQGAGETQYF
TGTGCCAGCAGCCAAGATCAGGGGGCGGGGGAGACCCAGTACTTC
>16|TRBD2|TRBV7-9|TRBJ2-1|-
CAVGGTRDSSYNEQFF
TGTGCCGTCGGGGGGACTAGGGACTCCTCCTACAATGAGCAGTTCTTC
>15|-|TRBV7-8|TRBJ1-2|-
CASSLERVGNYGYTF
TGTGCCAGCAGCTTAGAGCGAGTAGGGAACTATGGCTACACCTTC
>13|-|TRBV20-1|TRBJ2-1|-
CSASSTSYNEQFF
TGCAGTGCTAGCTCTACGTCCTACAATGAGCAGTTCTTC
>11|-|TRBV12-3/TRBV12-4|TRBJ2-5|few
CASSFSGTQYF
TGTGCCAGCAGTTTTTCGGGGACCCAGTACTTC
>16|-|TRBV20-1|TRBJ1-1|-
CSARNPIPGKNTEAFF
TGCAGTGCTAGAAACCCTATCCCGGGTAAGAACACTGAAGCTTTCTTT
>15|-|TRBV10-3|TRBJ2-6|few
CAISDSNNGANVLTF
TGTGCCATCAGTGACTCAAATAATGGGGCCAACGTCCTGACTTTC
>14|TRBD2|TRBV10-3|TRBJ2-2|-
CAISALAETGELFF
TGTGCCATCTCGGCTCTAGCGGAAACCGGGGAGCTGTTTTTT
>15|-|TRBV7-8|TRBJ1-2|-
CASSPYRAPADGYTF
TGTGCCAGCAGCCCCTACAGGGCACCGGCGGATGGCTACACCTTC
>15|-|TRBV20-1|TRBJ2-5|many
CSARRWTISLETQYF
TGCAGTGCTAGACGATGGACTATCTCTCTGGAGACCCAGTACTTC